These 5 T cell receptor beta chains were all obtained from the same sample, sequenced in a study of radiotherapy plus CTLA-4 blockade in lung cancer. Method: immunoSEQ multiplex PCR; TCRdb's copy keeps in-frame clones and lacks some. The sample records about 24,000 clones, 70% to 75% being singletons. Sequencing used peripheral blood, obtained from a patient treated with radiotherapy plus ipilimumab. The receptors stem from a human donor with non-small cell lung cancer whose response to radiotherapy plus ipilimumab could not be evaluated.

This clone turned up a few times. V gene TRBV23-1 combines with J gene TRBJ2-7; 12 nucleotides line up with TRBD2. TRBV23-1 is reported as an ORF; its role is uncertain. Losses at the gene ends were 7 bases for V and 4 bases for J; bases not matched to a gene: 2. The CDR3 extends over 13 amino acids. The CDR3 sequence: CASKGTSGYEQYF. In DNA form, the CDR3 reads TGCGCCAGCAAAGGGACTAGCGGGTACGAGCAGTACTTC.

This sequence joins TRBV5-6 and TRBJ1-4; 11 positions match TRBD1. The CDR3 consists of 16 residues. V lost 4 bases to trimming and J lost 7 bases; unmatched junction nucleotides: 9. Looked up from germline, CDR1 is SGHDT and CDR2 is YYEEEE. Here the CDR3 DNA reads TGTGCCAGCAGCCCTAACGCCGGACAGGGGGCTGAAAAACTGTTTTTT. Its translation is CASSPNAGQGAEKLFF.

V gene TRBV11-2 combines with J gene TRBJ1-1; D gene uncertain. CDR3 length: 13 amino acids. CDR1 is SGHAT, CDR2 FQNNGV, per germline. The V end lost 8 bases, the J end lost 1 base, and 11 bases lay between the germline ends. CDR3 sequence (DNA): TGTGCCAGCGCGCGAGGAACGAACACTGAAGCTTTCTTT. Encoded protein: CASARGTNTEAFF.

This sequence joins TRBV23-1 and TRBJ1-2, with 7 nucleotides matching TRBD1. TRBV23-1 is an ORF, with its function uncertain. V lost 4 bases to trimming and J lost 5 bases; unmatched junction nucleotides: 10. This CDR3 is 15 amino acids long. In DNA form, the CDR3 reads TGCGCCAGCAGTCTTCTCCTCGACAGGGTTTATGGCTACACCTTC. It yields the protein CASSLLLDRVYGYTF.

The rearrangement uses TRBV2 and TRBJ2-7, with TRBD1 matching over 7 bases. The CDR3 covers 13 residues. In germline, CDR1 is SNHLY, CDR2 FYNNEI. With V trimmed by 8 bases and J by 7 bases, 11 bases remained unmatched. CDR3 DNA: TGTGCCAGCGCGACCGAGGGGGCTGGTGAGCAGTACTTC. Amino acids: CASATEGAGEQYF.